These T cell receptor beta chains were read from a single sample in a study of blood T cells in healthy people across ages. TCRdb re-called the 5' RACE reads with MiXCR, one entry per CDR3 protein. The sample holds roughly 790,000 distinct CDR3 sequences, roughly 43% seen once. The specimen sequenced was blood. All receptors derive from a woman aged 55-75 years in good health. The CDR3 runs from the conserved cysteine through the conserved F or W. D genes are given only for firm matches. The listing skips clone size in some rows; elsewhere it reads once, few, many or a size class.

CASSLSSGAQETQYF TGTGCCAGCAGCTTATCAAGCGGAGCACAAGAGACCCAGTACTTC . TRBJ2-5 many TRBV7-2
CASSLAQGAQGGYTF TGCGCCAGCAGCTTGGCTCAGGGGGCGCAAGGTGGCTACACCTTC TRBD1 TRBJ1-2 . TRBV5-1
CASSLGGVSSGANVLTF TGTGCCAGCAGCCTCGGAGGTGTATCATCTGGGGCCAACGTCCTGACTTTC . TRBJ2-6 . TRBV3-1
CAISETSGQETQYF TGTGCCATCAGCGAAACTAGCGGACAAGAGACCCAGTACTTC TRBD2 TRBJ2-5 . TRBV10-3
CVSSLDSGQITDTQYF TGCGTCAGCAGCTTGGATTCGGGACAAATCACAGATACGCAGTATTTT . TRBJ2-3 . TRBV5-1
CASSQDRRDRGPFTDTQYF TGTGCCAGCAGCCAAGATCGGCGGGACAGGGGGCCGTTCACAGATACGCAGTATTTT TRBD1 TRBJ2-3 . TRBV3-1
CSVNFYNEQFF TGCAGTGTTAATTTCTACAATGAGCAGTTCTTC . TRBJ2-1 . TRBV20-1
CASSLRAGQADTQYF TGTGCCAGCAGCTTGAGGGCAGGGCAGGCAGATACGCAGTATTTT . TRBJ2-3 . TRBV27
CASSLGGINQPQHF TGTGCCAGCAGTTTAGGAGGGATCAATCAGCCCCAGCATTTT . TRBJ1-5 many TRBV12-3/TRBV12-4
CASSVGQGLSSEQYF TGTGCCAGCAGCGTTGGACAGGGTCTTAGTAGTGAGCAGTACTTC TRBD1 TRBJ2-7 . TRBV9
CSATVEGMNEKLFF TGCAGTGCTACAGTAGAAGGGATGAACGAAAAACTGTTTTTT . TRBJ1-4 . TRBV20-1
CASSFQGPNQPQHF TGTGCCAGCAGTTTCCAGGGACCCAATCAGCCCCAGCATTTT . TRBJ1-5 . TRBV27